These 22 T cell receptor beta chains came from one sample sequenced in a study of blood T cell repertoires in COVID-19. Assay used: immunoSEQ multiplex PCR; TCRdb lists only in-frame clones, some missing. The sample contains some 250,000 clones, approximately 91% of which appear only once. Sequencing was performed on PBMCs or T cells enriched from blood (not recorded which). Every receptor here comes from a woman in her forties with acute COVID-19.

The chain carries TRBV3-1 (or the pseudogene TRBV3-2) and TRBJ2-1; no definite D call. CDR1 LGHDT and CDR2 YNNKEL come from the germline V gene (reference sequence). Trimming pared 5 bases from V and 0 bases from J, leaving 11 bases between. The CDR3 is 15 amino acids. Here the CDR3 DNA reads TGTGCCAGCAGCGAGGCCCCGAGCTCCTACAATGAGCAGTTCTTC. Protein sequence: CASSEAPSSYNEQFF.

This clone occurred many times. V gene TRBV7-6 combines with J gene TRBJ2-7; tentatively, D is TRBD2 (5 bases). There are 16 residues in the CDR3. Trimming left V 6 bases short and J 3 bases short, with 21 bases between. Germline V gives CDR1 SGHVS, CDR2 FNYEAQ. CDR3 sequence: CASSSLMGGGLYEQYF. The DNA of the CDR3 is TGTGCCAGCAGTAGCCTAATGGGTGGCGGACTCTACGAGCAGTACTTC.

This clone has just one count. V gene TRBV5-5 combines with J gene TRBJ1-6; the match to TRBD1 covers 9 bases. The length of the CDR3 is 16 residues. Trimming cost V 0 bases and J 5 bases; bases outside gene matches: 3. Germline V CDR1 and CDR2: SGHKS, YYEKEE (reference sequence). CDR3 residues: CASSLGTGANNSPLHF. The CDR3 nucleotides are TGTGCCAGCAGCTTGGGGACAGGGGCGAATAATTCACCCCTCCACTTT.

The chain joins TRBV9 to TRBJ1-1; tentatively, D is TRBD1 (5 bases). Between the trimmed V and J ends, which lost 7 bases and 7 bases, there was a span of 17 bases. Looked up from germline, CDR1 is SGDLS and CDR2 is YYNGEE. The CDR3 sequence is 13 residues long. In DNA, the CDR3 is TGTGCCAGCTCAACAGGACCCGACCGTGAAGCTTTCTTT. Amino acids: CASSTGPDREAFF.

V usage is TRBV27 and J usage is TRBJ1-2; tentative D call: TRBD1 (6 bases). Deletions cut 6 bases from V and 9 bases from J, with 17 bases between. This CDR3 is built from 13 residues. The germline gives CDR1 MNHEY, CDR2 SMNVEV (reference sequence). CDR3 sequence reads: CASRGGHQERYTF. The CDR3 nucleotides are TGTGCCAGCAGAGGGGGACATCAAGAGCGCTACACCTTC.

The chain uses TRBV2 and TRBJ1-2, with unresolved D. Germline values: CDR1 SNHLY, CDR2 FYNNEI. Trimming took 0 bases from V and 0 from J, leaving 14 bases between them. CDR3 size: 17 residues. The CDR3 reads CASSEALASGTNYGYTF. In nucleotides, the CDR3 is TGTGCCAGCAGTGAAGCGCTTGCATCGGGGACTAACTATGGCTACACCTTC.

V gene TRBV7-9 combines with J gene TRBJ1-4; a possible D gene is TRBD1 (6 bases). Germline-derived CDR1 and CDR2 are SEHNR and FQNEAQ (reference sequence). V shed 5 bases and J shed 8 bases, with 15 bases lying between them. The CDR3 spans 14 residues. The CDR3 spells CASSIIQGREKLFF. The CDR3 DNA follows: TGTGCCAGCAGCATTATACAGGGTCGGGAAAAACTGTTTTTT.

This chain uses TRBV27 with TRBJ1-1, with TRBD1 identical over 8 bases. V shed 5 bases, J shed 0 bases, and the junction held 2 bases outside the gene matches. The CDR3 is 14 residues long. Germline V CDR1 and CDR2: MNHEY, SMNVEV (reference sequence). The chain's CDR3 is CASSLRGLNTEAFF. The CDR3 DNA sequence: TGTGCCAGCAGTCTCAGGGGGCTGAACACTGAAGCTTTCTTT.

The V and J genes are TRBV27 and TRBJ1-6, with TRBD1 matching 8 bases. Germline V lookup: CDR1 MNHEY, CDR2 SMNVEV (reference sequence). The CDR3 sequence is 15 residues long. The trim removed 2 bases at V and 9 bases at J, leaving 6 bases unmatched. The CDR3, as DNA: TGTGCCAGCAGTTTAGACAGGGGTATGTTTTCACCCCTCCACTTT. Encoded protein: CASSLDRGMFSPLHF.

This rearrangement joins TRBV5-4 to TRBJ2-5; the match to TRBD1 covers 8 bases. CDR1 SGHNT and CDR2 YYREEE come from the germline V gene (reference sequence). Trimming cost V 3 bases and J 5 bases; bases outside gene matches: 12. The CDR3 totals 16 residues. The CDR3 nucleotides read TGTGCCAGCAGCTCTGTGCCCCCAGGGGGCAGGGAGACCCAGTACTTC. Translated: CASSSVPPGGRETQYF.

The V gene is TRBV5-1, the J gene TRBJ2-1; 11 nucleotides match TRBD2. Germline V gene sequence: CDR1 SGHRS, CDR2 YFSETQ. V lost 0 bases and J lost 8; bases outside the gene matches: 10. The CDR3 totals 17 residues. CDR3 nucleotides: TGCGCCAGCAGCTTGGCCGTTAGCGGGGGGGCTCTGGATGAGCAGTTCTTC. Amino acids: CASSLAVSGGALDEQFF.

The chain is built from TRBV18 and TRBJ2-3, with D uncertain. This CDR3 is built from 16 residues. Trimming left V 0 bases short and J 4 bases short, with 14 bases between. CDR1 and CDR2 from the germline V gene are KGHSH and LQKENI. DNA for the CDR3: TGTGCCAGCTCACCACCTAGTCTACTTCTTCCAGATACGCAGTATTTT. Encoded protein: CASSPPSLLLPDTQYF.

This chain joins TRBV5-1 and TRBJ2-5; 12 bases line up with TRBD2. CDR1 is SGHRS, CDR2 YFSETQ, per germline. This CDR3 spans 16 amino acids. V lost 4 bases to trimming and J lost 7 bases; unmatched junction nucleotides: 11. Here the CDR3 reads CASSREGLAGPTTQYF. The CDR3 coding sequence is TGCGCCAGCAGCCGAGAAGGACTAGCGGGGCCAACGACCCAGTACTTC. Filled out from reference TRBV5-1 and TRBJ2-5, the complete variable domain reads KAGVTQTPRYLIKTRGQQVTLSCSPISGHRSVSWYQQTPGQGLQFLFEYFSETQRNKGNFPGRFSGRQFSNSRSEMNVSTLELGDSALYLCASSREGLAGPTTQYFGPGTRLLVL.

This sequence joins TRBV18 and TRBJ2-1, with D possibly TRBD1 on 6 matching bases. Germline V gene sequence: CDR1 KGHSH, CDR2 LQKENI. The CDR3 is made up of 14 amino acids. With 6 bases removed from V and 5 bases from J, the gap between germline ends came to 14 bases. The CDR3 loop reads CASSSQGRNNEQFF. CDR3 sequence (DNA): TGTGCCAGCTCCTCACAGGGACGGAACAATGAGCAGTTCTTC.

This chain links TRBV28 with TRBJ1-5, with 10 bases aligning to TRBD1. This CDR3 is 14 amino acids long. After removal of 8 bases from V and 6 bases from J, the junction contained 7 bases not matched to a gene. Germline V gene lookup returns CDR1 MDHEN and CDR2 SYDVKM. CDR3 sequence reads: CASGDRGLSQPQHF. The CDR3 DNA reads as TGTGCCAGCGGAGACAGGGGGCTGAGTCAGCCCCAGCATTTT.

The chain uses TRBV30 and TRBJ2-5; possibly TRBD1 for D (5 bases). The CDR3 covers 14 residues. CDR1 is GTSNPN, CDR2 SVGIG, per germline (reference sequence). V shed 0 bases and J shed 1 base, with 9 bases lying between them. The CDR3 coding sequence is TGTGCCTGGAGTGTACAGGTGCTCCAAGAGACCCAGTACTTC. Protein product: CAWSVQVLQETQYF.

The chain joins TRBV5-6 to TRBJ1-2; D remains ambiguous. CDR3 length: 13 amino acids. Trimming took off 0 bases at V and 8 bases at J, with 11 bases between the two ends. Germline CDR1 SGHDT, CDR2 YYEEEE. CDR3 protein: CASSLAGYGGYTF. Written as DNA, the CDR3 is TGTGCCAGCAGCTTGGCGGGGTATGGGGGCTACACCTTC.

Only a few counts were recorded for this clone. The chain has TRBV5-1 and TRBJ1-2; weak D call: TRBD1 (5 bases). Trimming shortened V by 0 bases and J by 4 bases, and 13 bases separated the two germline ends. The germline CDR1 and CDR2 sequences are SGHRS and YFSETQ. This CDR3 contains 15 residues. CDR3 bases: TGCGCCAGCAGCTTGGATGGTTCAGGGCCCTATGGCTACACCTTC. It codes for CASSLDGSGPYGYTF. The full variable domain, in which reference TRBV5-1 and TRBJ1-2 provide the parts outside the CDR3, is KAGVTQTPRYLIKTRGQQVTLSCSPISGHRSVSWYQQTPGQGLQFLFEYFSETQRNKGNFPGRFSGRQFSNSRSEMNVSTLELGDSALYLCASSLDGSGPYGYTFGSGTRLTVV.

The V call is TRBV15, the J call TRBJ2-2; tentatively, D is TRBD1 (6 bases). Between the trimmed V and J ends, which lost 1 base and 1 base, there was a span of 10 bases. The CDR3 contains 16 residues. Germline lookup yields CDR1 LNHNV and CDR2 YYDKDF (reference sequence). The CDR3 nucleotides read TGTGCCACCAGCAGAGCGGGCAGGGGGAACACCGGGGAGCTGTTTTTT. It is translated as CATSRAGRGNTGELFF.

This chain links TRBV7-9 with TRBJ1-5; tentatively, D is TRBD1 (5 bases). CDR1 SEHNR and CDR2 FQNEAQ come from the germline V gene (reference sequence). The CDR3 totals 16 residues. V was clipped by 2 bases and J by 4 bases, with 15 bases between them. DNA of the CDR3: TGTGCCAGCAGCTTACGGGGCGCGGGGAAAAATCAGCCCCAGCATTTT. Encoded protein: CASSLRGAGKNQPQHF.

The chain is built from TRBV28 and TRBJ1-5; 9 bases map to TRBD1. There are 16 residues in the CDR3. Trimming cost V 6 bases and J 1 base; bases outside gene matches: 7. Germline lookup yields CDR1 MDHEN and CDR2 SYDVKM. The CDR3 reads CASRQPGQGSNQPQHF. The CDR3 bases are TGTGCCAGCAGACAACCCGGACAGGGGAGCAATCAGCCCCAGCATTTT. Combining the CDR3 with reference TRBV28 and TRBJ1-5 gives the whole variable domain DVKVTQSSRYLVKRTGEKVFLECVQDMDHENMFWYRQDPGLGLRLIYFSYDVKMKEKGDIPEGYSVSREKKERFSLILESASTNQTSMYLCASRQPGQGSNQPQHFGDGTRLSIL.

The chain carries TRBV2 and TRBJ2-3, with D possibly matching TRBD1 (5 bases). This CDR3 comprises 13 residues. Trimming left V 6 bases short and J 5 bases short, with 12 bases between. CDR1 is SNHLY and CDR2 is FYNNEI in the germline V gene. For the CDR3, the DNA is TGTGCCAGCAGCCCCAGGGTCAGAGATACGCAGTATTTT. Its translation: CASSPRVRDTQYF.